This T cell receptor (beta chain) is drawn from a study of blood T cell repertoires in COVID-19. Study-wide context: Sources were T cells, B-cell-depleted T cells, or PBMCs; the material itself was cDNA or gDNA.

Seattle's enrolled individuals joined amid active infection and were then monitored longitudinally. CDR1 and CDR2 (germline): SQVTM, ANQGSEA. This CDR3 contains 14 residues. V gave up 4 bases and J gave up 7 bases; unmatched junction bases: 2. Measured with immunoSEQ multiplex PCR; TCRdb has only the in-frame clones, and not every one. The sample shows 200,000 to 300,000 clones, around 84% of them seen only once. The receptor was derived from a woman between 55 and 75 years old with COVID-19, enrolled during active disease. This sequence joins TRBV29-1 and TRBJ2-1; 15 nucleotides align to TRBD2. Input material: peripheral blood. The CDR3 protein is CSVVGTSGGNEQFF. The CDR3 DNA sequence: TGCAGCGTTGTAGGGACTAGCGGGGGGAATGAGCAGTTCTTC.